These 9 T cell receptor beta chains came from one sample sequenced in a study of T cells in Graves' hyperthyroidism and ophthalmopathy. RNA transcripts served as the template for amplifying TCR beta CDR3 regions. When the TCR CDR3 underwent first-round RT-PCR, the HTBI primer set was used. From the multiplex PCR reads, TCRdb called clonotypes with MiXCR, one entry per CDR3 protein. This sample carries approximately 490,000 distinct CDR3 sequences, around a fifth of them seen once, and the ten largest clones take approximately 49%. The sequencing input was blood. The receptor set was obtained from a woman aged 70-85 years with Graves' ophthalmopathy.

This clonotype was recorded many times. The CDR3 DNA sequence: TGCGCCAGCAAACAGACTCCGAGGATCACTGAAGCTTTCTTT. Residues: CASKQTPRITEAFF. The chain carries TRBV5-1 and TRBJ1-1; no reliable D call. Looked up from germline, CDR1 is SGHRS and CDR2 is YFSETQ. There are 14 residues in the CDR3. V dropped 6 bases and J dropped 4 bases, with 16 bases sitting between them.

This clonotype was detected only a few times. The chain combines TRBV6-1 with TRBJ2-1, with 7 bases fitting TRBD1. This CDR3 region has 14 residues. The germline CDR1 and CDR2 sequences are MNHNS and SASEGT. V was clipped by 8 bases and J by 8 bases; unmatched bases: 12. DNA of the CDR3: TGTGCCAGCCGACGGGACAGATTTGGCTATGAGCAGTTCTTC. It is translated as CASRRDRFGYEQFF.

V gene TRBV12-3 or TRBV12-4 combines with J gene TRBJ1-3; D remains unclear. The V end lost 8 bases, the J end lost 2 bases, and 10 bases lay between the germline ends. The CDR3 is 13 residues long. CDR3 residues: CASVRSAGNTIYF. CDR3 sequence (DNA): TGTGCCAGCGTAAGGTCGGCTGGAAACACCATATATTTT.

This clonotype was found a few times. The rearrangement joins TRBV10-3 to TRBJ2-7; 8 bases are shared with TRBD2. Trimming cost V 7 bases and J 4 bases; bases outside gene matches: 9. This CDR3 spans 14 amino acids. Looked up from germline, CDR1 is ENHRY and CDR2 is SYGVKD. The CDR3 DNA follows: TGTGCCATCACCCGGGAGGGGGGGAAGTACGAGCAGTACTTC. Translating it yields CAITREGGKYEQYF.

This chain uses TRBV4-1 with TRBJ1-2; D remains unclear. The CDR3 contains 13 residues. In germline, CDR1 is MGHRA, CDR2 YSYEKL. Trimming pared 2 bases from V and 8 bases from J, leaving 12 bases between. CDR3 amino acids: CASSQTRVRGYTF. CDR3 sequence (DNA): TGCGCCAGCAGCCAAACAAGGGTGCGCGGCTACACCTTC.

V is TRBV27 and J is TRBJ2-5; D gene uncertain. Germline V gene data show CDR1 as MNHEY and CDR2 as SMNVEV (reference sequence). Trimming cost V 3 bases and J 5 bases, with 16 bases left between them. CDR3 length: 15 residues. CDR3 sequence: CASSFKGRAQETQYF. The CDR3 region has the DNA TGTGCCAGCAGTTTTAAGGGTAGGGCTCAGGAGACCCAGTACTTC.

This clonotype was counted at least ten times. The V and J genes are TRBV2 and TRBJ2-5; D is ambiguous. Per the germline V gene, CDR1 is SNHLY and CDR2 is FYNNEI. With 6 bases removed from V and 4 bases from J, the gap between germline ends came to 18 bases. CDR3 length equals 15 residues. The chain's CDR3 is CASRDPSPGLETQYF. As DNA, the CDR3 is TGTGCCAGCAGGGACCCCTCACCTGGCTTAGAGACCCAGTACTTC. Looking up the rest from reference TRBV2 and TRBJ2-5 gives the full variable domain: EPEVTQTPSHQVTQMGQEVILRCVPISNHLYFYWYRQILGQKVEFLVSFYNNEISEKSEIFDDQFSVERPDGSNFTLKIRSTKLEDSAMYFCASRDPSPGLETQYFGPGTRLLVL.

The V and J genes are TRBV5-1 and TRBJ2-3; 10 bases fit TRBD1. V gave up 7 bases and J gave up 6 bases; unmatched junction bases: 11. CDR3 length: 15 residues. Germline CDR1 reads SGHRS; CDR2 reads YFSETQ. This CDR3 is CASDTGTGVHDTQYF. CDR3 DNA sequence: TGCGCCAGCGATACCGGGACAGGGGTTCATGATACGCAGTATTTT.

The CDR3 loop reads CASSQLAGGNTGELFF. Here the CDR3 DNA reads TGCGCCAGCAGCCAATTAGCGGGTGGGAACACCGGGGAGCTGTTTTTT. This chain uses TRBV4-1 with TRBJ2-2, with 7 bases lining up with TRBD2. The CDR3 totals 16 residues. V was clipped by 2 bases and J by 1 base; unmatched bases: 4. CDR1 MGHRA and CDR2 YSYEKL come from the germline V gene.